This T cell receptor (beta chain) was documented in a study of blood T cell repertoires in COVID-19. At the level of the study: COVID-19 samples from acute and convalescent phases originated in the United States, Italy and Spain. In each case, the material was cDNA or gDNA derived from T cells, B-cell-depleted T cells, or PBMCs.

Repertoires were generated with immunoSEQ multiplex PCR, while TCRdb's copy carries only in-frame clones and drops some. The sample records approximately 94,000 clones, about four fifths being singletons. The CDR3 runs to 15 residues. Per the germline V gene, CDR1 is KGHSH and CDR2 is LQKENI. The ends were cut back, 1 base at V and 5 bases at J, with 12 bases in the middle. Sample: peripheral blood. This chain links TRBV18 with TRBJ2-1, with a weak D call TRBD2 (6 bases). The TCR sequence derives from a human donor in a cohort sampled during active COVID-19. CDR3: CASSPREAQNNEQFF. For the CDR3, the DNA is TGTGCCAGCTCACCACGGGAGGCCCAGAACAATGAGCAGTTCTTC.